The 27 T cell receptor beta chains below were found in one sample sequenced in a study of beta chain features in type 1 diabetes. Whole-study results and caveats: Within each of all four CD4+ subsets, Type 1 diabetes patients had TCRB CDR3s that were moderately but significantly shorter.

Expressed TCRB transcripts were sequenced because the entire RNA isolate underwent reverse transcription. Only in-frame clones appear in the TCRdb table, and some are missing; sequencing was by immunoSEQ multiplex PCR. The table includes hundreds of thousands of clones, roughly 12% detected once. For these TCRs, the target antigens are not known. The sequencing input was naive CD4+ T cells from blood. These receptors were collected from a man between 18 and 35 years old with type 1 diabetes.

The CDR3 sequence: CSVEGQSYTF. CDR3 coding DNA: TGCAGCGTTGAGGGACAGTCCTACACCTTC. The chain joins TRBV29-1 to TRBJ1-2, with TRBD1 matching 7 bases. The CDR3 is made up of 10 amino acids. The germline CDR1 and CDR2 sequences are SQVTM and ANQGSEA. Trimming removed 3 bases from V and 10 bases from J; junction bases left unmatched: 2.

The genes are TRBV7-9 and TRBJ2-3; TRBD1 aligns across 7 bases. This CDR3 spans 16 amino acids. Germline V CDR1 and CDR2: SEHNR, FQNEAQ (reference sequence). J gave up 6 bases and V 4 bases, and 13 bases lay outside the gene matches. As DNA, the CDR3 is TGTGCCAGCAGCTCCTCGAGGGGGCGCAGATCTGATACGCAGTATTTT. Translation gives CASSSSRGRRSDTQYF. Full variable domain (missing parts from reference TRBV7-9 and TRBJ2-3): DTGVSQNPRHKITKRGQNVTFRCDPISEHNRLYWYRQTLGQGPEFLTYFQNEAQLEKSRLLSDRFSAERPKGSFSTLEIQRTEQGDSAMYLCASSSSRGRRSDTQYFGPGTRLTVL.

This clone was picked up a small number of times. The chain has TRBV5-1 and TRBJ1-2; TRBD1 matches 8 bases. The CDR3 is 13 amino acids. CDR1 is SGHRS and CDR2 is YFSETQ in the germline V gene. V lost 3 bases, J lost 4 bases, and 2 bases stayed unmatched. This CDR3 is CASSSDRAYGYTF. For the CDR3, the DNA is TGCGCCAGCAGCTCGGACAGGGCCTATGGCTACACCTTC.

The rearrangement uses TRBV19 and TRBJ2-5; no definite D call. Trimming stripped 3 bases from V and 2 bases from J, with 10 bases between. Germline CDR1 LNHDA, CDR2 SQIVND (reference sequence). The CDR3 runs to 14 residues. The CDR3 sequence: CASSMNGYQETQYF. CDR3 bases: TGTGCCAGTAGTATGAATGGGTATCAAGAGACCCAGTACTTC.

CDR3 sequence: CASSEDGNTEAFF. The CDR3 coding sequence is TGTGCCAGCAGTGAAGACGGGAACACTGAAGCTTTCTTT. The chain employs TRBV6-1 and TRBJ1-1, with D uncertain. The ends were cut back, 1 base at V and 1 base at J, with 4 bases in the middle. The CDR3 spans 13 residues. CDR1 and CDR2 (germline): MNHNS, SASEGT.

J is TRBJ1-2 and V is TRBV2; a possible D gene is TRBD1 (6 bases). Germline CDR1 reads SNHLY; CDR2 reads FYNNEI. The V end lost 6 bases, the J end lost 4 bases, and 12 bases lay between the germline ends. The CDR3 covers 13 residues. As DNA, the CDR3 is TGTGCCAGCAGGGACAGCCCTAGCTATGGCTACACCTTC. It codes for CASRDSPSYGYTF.

This chain connects TRBV7-6 to TRBJ2-1, with D possibly TRBD2 on 5 matching bases. V lost 5 bases, J lost 1 base, and 9 bases lay in between. CDR1 is SGHVS and CDR2 is FNYEAQ in the germline V gene. The CDR3 consists of 14 residues. The CDR3 loop is CASSRRGSYNEQFF. CDR3 bases: TGTGCCAGCAGCAGACGAGGGTCCTACAATGAGCAGTTCTTC.

V and J are TRBV2 and TRBJ2-2; D is perhaps TRBD1 (5 bases). V was trimmed by 4 bases and J by 3 bases, leaving 6 bases between them. This CDR3 is 13 amino acids long. CDR1 is SNHLY and CDR2 is FYNNEI in the germline V gene. CDR3 sequence: CASSARDTGELFF. The CDR3 bases are TGTGCCAGCAGTGCCAGGGACACCGGGGAGCTGTTTTTT.

J is TRBJ1-2 and V is TRBV7-3; possible D gene TRBD1, 5 bases. CDR1 and CDR2 (germline): SGHTA, FQGTGA. V was clipped by 2 bases and J by 7 bases, with 14 bases between them. CDR3 length: 14 amino acids. This CDR3 reads CASSLFPQGAGYTF. CDR3 nucleotides: TGTGCCAGCAGCTTATTTCCTCAGGGAGCTGGCTACACCTTC.

The V gene is TRBV2, the J gene TRBJ1-4; 7 bases match TRBD1. The CDR3 has 13 residues. The V segment lost 10 bases and the J segment 5 bases; nucleotides outside the gene matches: 7. CDR1 SNHLY and CDR2 FYNNEI come from the germline V gene. CDR3 region: CATRAGGNEKLFF. The CDR3 nucleotides read TGTGCCACCCGCGCAGGGGGAAATGAAAAACTGTTTTTT.

V and J are TRBV28 and TRBJ1-2; D is possibly TRBD1 (5 bases). There are 12 residues in the CDR3. Germline V gives CDR1 MDHEN, CDR2 SYDVKM. The V end was cut by 5 bases, the J end by 7 bases, with 11 bases between. The CDR3 nucleotides are TGTGCCAGCAGTGAAGGGGAGAGTGGCTACACCTTC. It codes for CASSEGESGYTF.

Details on this clone: The sample contains more than one DNA sequence encoding this CDR3. The gene calls are TRBV5-4 and TRBJ1-4, with D possibly being TRBD1 (6 bases). Germline V gives CDR1 SGHNT, CDR2 YYREEE (reference sequence). The CDR3 has 15 residues. V was cut by 0 bases and J by 0 bases, with 6 bases left in between. In DNA, the CDR3 is TGTGCCAGCAGCTTGGGGACAGCAACTAATGAAAAACTGTTTTTT. Its translation is CASSLGTATNEKLFF.

This clone has only a few counts. The rearrangement links TRBV19 to TRBJ2-7, with D maybe TRBD1 (6 bases). The V and J ends lost 1 base and 3 bases respectively, with 10 bases between them. The CDR3 runs to 14 residues. Germline CDR1 LNHDA, CDR2 SQIVND (reference sequence). The CDR3 nucleotides are TGTGCCAGTAGTATAGCAGGGGAATTCTACGAGCAGTACTTC. Amino acids: CASSIAGEFYEQYF.

To note about this clone: Other DNA variants within this sample encode the same CDR3. V and J are TRBV7-2 and TRBJ1-3; TRBD1 might be the D (5 bases). The germline CDR1 and CDR2 sequences are SGHTA and FQGNSA. With 4 bases removed from V and 0 bases from J, the gap between germline ends came to 7 bases. There are 14 residues in the CDR3. The DNA of the CDR3 is TGTGCCAGCAGCTCAGGGCTCTCTGGAAACACCATATATTTT. Translation gives CASSSGLSGNTIYF.

This clone appeared a few times. This chain uses TRBV30 with TRBJ2-5; D ambiguous. The CDR3 is made up of 12 amino acids. V was clipped by 2 bases and J by 5 bases, with 9 bases between them. The germline CDR1 and CDR2 sequences are GTSNPN and SVGIG (reference sequence). The CDR3 region is CAWSIAAETQYF. CDR3 coding DNA: TGTGCCTGGAGTATCGCCGCGGAGACCCAGTACTTC.

The V and J genes are TRBV9 and TRBJ2-3; D is unclear. CDR1 and CDR2 from the germline V gene are SGDLS and YYNGEE. The CDR3 contains 13 residues. Trimming pared 5 bases from V and 0 bases from J, leaving 7 bases between. In nucleotides, the CDR3 is TGTGCCAGCAGGACGTCGAGCACAGATACGCAGTATTTT. It yields the protein CASRTSSTDTQYF.

This clone showed up just a few times. V usage is TRBV15 and J usage is TRBJ2-2; D is uncertain. The V gene lost 0 bases and the J gene lost 0 bases, with 8 bases spanning the gap. CDR3 size: 16 residues. Germline-derived CDR1 and CDR2 are LNHNV and YYDKDF (reference sequence). CDR3 residues: CATSRDTPPNTGELFF. As DNA, the CDR3 is TGTGCCACCAGCAGAGATACCCCTCCGAACACCGGGGAGCTGTTTTTT.

The chain links TRBV7-8 to TRBJ2-5, with TRBD2 matching over 12 bases. Trimming cost V 5 bases and J 12 bases; bases outside gene matches: 7. The CDR3 spans 13 residues. Germline loops: CDR1 SGHVS, CDR2 FQNEAQ. CDR3 nucleotide sequence: TGTGCCAGCAGCGGGTCTAGCGGGGGGGCCGAGTACTTC. This sequence encodes CASSGSSGGAEYF.

The gene calls are TRBV5-4 and TRBJ2-7; a possible D gene is TRBD1 (6 bases). The germline gives CDR1 SGHNT, CDR2 YYREEE (reference sequence). Trimming pared 0 bases from V and 0 bases from J, leaving 10 bases between. CDR3 length: 15 residues. CDR3 sequence (DNA): TGTGCCAGCAGCTTGGGGGGGCCCGACTCCTACGAGCAGTACTTC. Its translation: CASSLGGPDSYEQYF.

This clone came up a few times. The CDR3 DNA reads TGTGCCTGGAGTCGGGACAGGGACTTCTACGAGCAGTACTTC. Translated, it gives CAWSRDRDFYEQYF. This rearrangement joins TRBV30 to TRBJ2-7; 9 nucleotides match TRBD1. The V segment lost 2 bases and the J segment 3 bases; nucleotides outside the gene matches: 5. The CDR3 sequence is 14 residues long. Germline values: CDR1 GTSNPN, CDR2 SVGIG (reference sequence).

CDR3: CASSEQGLVETQYF. CDR3 sequence (DNA): TGTGCCAGCAGTGAGCAGGGGTTGGTGGAGACCCAGTACTTC. V usage is TRBV6-1 and J usage is TRBJ2-5, with D possibly TRBD1 on 6 matching bases. CDR3 length equals 14 residues. V was cut by 3 bases and J by 5 bases, with 13 bases left in between. CDR1 is MNHNS, CDR2 SASEGT, per germline.

This clone was found a few times. The chain has TRBV4-1 and TRBJ1-1; 9 bases map to TRBD1. Germline CDR1 is MGHRA and CDR2 is YSYEKL. V lost 4 bases to trimming and J lost 3 bases; unmatched junction nucleotides: 6. The CDR3 is made up of 15 amino acids. CDR3 bases: TGCGCCAGCAGCCCACAGGGGGCTGTGGACACTGAAGCTTTCTTT. Residues: CASSPQGAVDTEAFF.

V gene TRBV15 combines with J gene TRBJ1-5; D is ambiguous. V was clipped by 0 bases and J by 3 bases, with 3 bases between them. Germline CDR1 reads LNHNV; CDR2 reads YYDKDF (reference sequence). This CDR3 contains 13 residues. The CDR3 spells CATSRDHNQPQHF. DNA of the CDR3: TGTGCCACCAGCAGAGATCACAATCAGCCCCAGCATTTT. Full variable domain (remainder filled in from reference TRBV15 and TRBJ1-5): DAMVIQNPRYQVTQFGKPVTLSCSQTLNHNVMYWYQQKSSQAPKLLFHYYDKDFNNEADTPDNFQSRRPNTSFCFLDIRSPGLGDTAMYLCATSRDHNQPQHFGDGTRLSIL.

The chain couples TRBV4-1 to TRBJ2-1, with D maybe TRBD1 (6 bases). This CDR3 comprises 19 residues. V lost 0 bases and J lost 0, with 18 bases in between. From germline, CDR1 is MGHRA and CDR2 YSYEKL. The CDR3 here is CASSQDPLWTASSYNEQFF. The CDR3 nucleotides read TGCGCCAGCAGCCAAGATCCCCTTTGGACAGCCAGCTCCTACAATGAGCAGTTCTTC.

The rearrangement joins TRBV5-4 to TRBJ1-1; D perhaps matches TRBD1 (5 bases). The length of the CDR3 is 14 residues. V lost 3 bases to trimming and J lost 5 bases, with 14 bases between them. Germline CDR1 reads SGHNT; CDR2 reads YYREEE (reference sequence). CDR3 region: CASSSVTGDTEAFF. DNA of the CDR3: TGTGCCAGCAGCTCCGTCACAGGAGATACTGAAGCTTTCTTT.

This clone was seen only a few times. The chain links TRBV18 to TRBJ2-7; 10 bases are a match to TRBD2. Germline CDR1 KGHSH, CDR2 LQKENI. V trimming: 6 bases; J trimming: 1 base; junction bases outside the gene matches: 6. This CDR3 is 15 amino acids long. In DNA form, the CDR3 reads TGTGCCAGCTCTCGGACTAGCGGACCTTCCTACGAGCAGTACTTC. It encodes CASSRTSGPSYEQYF.

This clone was counted only a few times. This chain connects TRBV4-1 to TRBJ2-7, with 7 bases aligning to TRBD1. V lost 0 bases to trimming and J lost 5 bases; unmatched junction nucleotides: 4. The CDR3 contains 14 residues. CDR1 MGHRA and CDR2 YSYEKL come from the germline V gene. CDR3 region: CASSQDDRVHEQYF. Here the CDR3 DNA reads TGCGCCAGCAGCCAAGATGACAGGGTCCACGAGCAGTACTTC.